The 28 T cell receptor beta chains below all came from one sample that was sequenced in a study of OX40 agonist ivuxolimab in advanced cancers. Only in-frame clones appear in the TCRdb table, and some are missing; sequencing was by immunoSEQ multiplex PCR. The sample contains 75,000 to 100,000 clones, about four fifths of which appear only once. Sequenced here: CD4+ or CD8+ T cells sorted from blood, sampled in a trial of the OX40 agonist ivuxolimab. These receptors were taken from an adult with an advanced solid tumor such as melanoma, head and neck, liver or kidney cancer.

The CDR3 sequence is CASEGSQETQYF. The CDR3 DNA reads as TGTGCTAGTGAGGGCAGCCAAGAGACCCAGTACTTC. J is TRBJ2-5 and V is TRBV12-5, with D hard to call. Trimming took 7 bases from V and 1 from J, leaving 7 bases between them. Germline V lookup: CDR1 LGHNT, CDR2 FRNRAP. This CDR3 spans 12 amino acids.

This clone showed up just once. The chain recombines TRBV4-1 with TRBJ2-1; unclear D gene. Germline lookup yields CDR1 MGHRA and CDR2 YSYEKL. Trimming left V 5 bases short and J 5 bases short, with 16 bases between. CDR3 size: 15 residues. The DNA of the CDR3 is TGCGCCAGCAGCGTAAGACCAACCGACGACAATGAGCAGTTCTTC. Residues: CASSVRPTDDNEQFF.

This clone was recorded many times. This sequence joins TRBV15 and TRBJ2-1; TRBD1 matches at 10 bases. Trimming removed 1 base from V and 7 bases from J; junction bases left unmatched: 7. Germline loops: CDR1 LNHNV, CDR2 YYDKDF (reference sequence). The CDR3 has 16 amino acids. The DNA for the CDR3 is TGTGCCACCAGCAGAGCGGGACAGGGGAGCCAAAATGAGCAGTTCTTC. It encodes CATSRAGQGSQNEQFF.

This chain joins TRBV7-2 and TRBJ1-2; the match to TRBD1 covers 8 bases. The V and J ends lost 5 bases and 0 bases, in that order; junction bases with no gene match: 8. Germline V gene sequence: CDR1 SGHTA, CDR2 FQGNSA. This CDR3 contains 16 residues. The chain's CDR3 is CASSQPGTGSNYGYTF. In nucleotides, the CDR3 is TGTGCCAGCAGCCAACCCGGGACAGGCTCTAACTATGGCTACACCTTC.

The DNA of the CDR3 is TGTGCTAGTGGTTATTGGGTGGGAGGAGGCACAGATACGCAGTATTTT. It yields the protein CASGYWVGGGTDTQYF. The chain carries TRBV12-5 and TRBJ2-3; maybe TRBD2 (6 bases). Germline V lookup: CDR1 LGHNT, CDR2 FRNRAP. V shed 4 bases and J shed 1 base, with 15 bases lying between them. This CDR3 spans 16 amino acids. Combining the CDR3 with reference TRBV12-5 and TRBJ2-3 gives the whole variable domain DARVTQTPRHKVTEMGQEVTMRCQPILGHNTVFWYRQTMMQGLELLAYFRNRAPLDDSGMPKDRFSAEMPDATLATLKIQPSEPRDSAVYFCASGYWVGGGTDTQYFGPGTRLTVL.

DNA of the CDR3: TGTGCCAGCAGCCCTGGACAGGGGAAAGGCTACACCTTC. The encoded protein is CASSPGQGKGYTF. The J gene is TRBJ1-2, the V gene TRBV5-6; 9 positions agree with TRBD1. Germline CDR1 reads SGHDT; CDR2 reads YYEEEE. V shed 4 bases and J 8 bases; nucleotides not matched to a gene: 6. The CDR3 contains 13 residues.

In this sample, this clone turned up once. The chain employs TRBV4-3 and TRBJ1-1, with 9 bases lining up with TRBD1. With 2 bases clipped from V and 1 base from J, the junction kept 2 bases outside the gene matches. The CDR3 spans 15 residues. The germline gives CDR1 LGHNA, CDR2 YSLEER. CDR3 coding DNA: TGCGCCAGCAGCCAATTACAGGGGGCGAACACTGAAGCTTTCTTT. Translation gives CASSQLQGANTEAFF.

This clone was detected only once. The chain uses TRBV19 and TRBJ1-5; perhaps TRBD1 as D (5 bases). Germline lookup yields CDR1 LNHDA and CDR2 SQIVND (reference sequence). The CDR3 consists of 17 residues. Trimming removed 4 bases at V and 5 bases at J, with 21 bases between. CDR3 coding DNA: TGTGCCAGTAGTAGTCTAAGGGGTGGGGTAGGGTATCAGCCCCAGCATTTT. Translation gives CASSSLRGGVGYQPQHF.

The rearrangement uses TRBV5-1 and TRBJ1-5, with a possible D match to TRBD1 (6 bases). The CDR3 is 14 residues long. Germline V gene lookup returns CDR1 SGHRS and CDR2 YFSETQ. Trimming shortened V by 5 bases and J by 8 bases, and 17 bases separated the two germline ends. CDR3 loop: CASSPGAGYEPQHF. CDR3 in DNA: TGCGCCAGCAGTCCGGGGGCAGGGTATGAGCCCCAGCATTTT.

The genes are TRBV19 and TRBJ2-1; 8 bases map to TRBD2. V shed 7 bases, J shed 0 bases, and the junction held 8 bases outside the gene matches. CDR1 LNHDA and CDR2 SQIVND come from the germline V gene (reference sequence). The length of the CDR3 is 16 residues. CDR3 nucleotides: TGTGCCAGTACCAAGGTCGGGGGGGCCTCCTACAATGAGCAGTTCTTC. Encoded protein: CASTKVGGASYNEQFF.

The chain links TRBV6-1 to TRBJ1-5; weak D call: TRBD1 (6 bases). Trimming took off 10 bases at V and 2 bases at J, with 18 bases between the two ends. The CDR3 is 15 amino acids. Per the germline V gene, CDR1 is MNHNS and CDR2 is SASEGT. The CDR3 nucleotides are TGTGCCACTTGGACCAGGGGAAAAGGCAATCAGCCCCAGCATTTT. It specifies CATWTRGKGNQPQHF.

The chain is built from TRBV5-6 and TRBJ1-4, with 8 bases aligning to TRBD1. Germline-derived CDR1 and CDR2 are SGHDT and YYEEEE. J gave up 0 bases and V 4 bases, and 11 bases lay outside the gene matches. The CDR3 sequence is 18 residues long. DNA for the CDR3: TGTGCCAGCAGCGACGGACAGGGAATGGCTGCAACTAATGAAAAACTGTTTTTT. Protein: CASSDGQGMAATNEKLFF.

This clone was counted between two and nine times. This sequence joins TRBV21-1 and TRBJ1-1; the D call in the table, TRBD1, was not verified against the DNA. TRBV21-1 is labeled a pseudogene. The CDR3 is 15 residues long. The CDR3 coding sequence is TGTGCCAGCAGCAAACTTAGGGGAAAGGAGACTGAAGCTTTCTTT. Its translation is CASSKLRGKETEAFF.

This clone appeared a few times. The J gene is TRBJ2-3, the V gene TRBV4-1; D remains unclear. Trimming removed 7 bases from V and 1 base from J, with 9 bases in between. Germline V CDR1 and CDR2: MGHRA, YSYEKL. The CDR3 has 13 amino acids. CDR3 sequence (DNA): TGCGCCAGCACGACCACCGGCACAGATACGCAGTATTTT. It yields the protein CASTTTGTDTQYF.

The rearrangement uses TRBV7-8 and TRBJ2-5; D possibly matches TRBD1 or TRBD2 (5 bases each). The closer fit of TRBJ2-7 to the DNA end suggests the J call may be wrong. The CDR3 covers 14 residues. Germline CDR1 reads SGHVS; CDR2 reads FQNEAQ. The CDR3: CASSPGTEVYEQYF. As DNA, the CDR3 is TGTGCCAGCAGCCCCGGGACGGAAGTCTACGAGCAGTACTTC.

This clone was seen only once. The chain carries TRBV2 and TRBJ2-7; a possible D gene is TRBD2 (5 bases). This CDR3 is built from 15 residues. Trimming cost V 1 base and J 3 bases, with 13 bases left between them. The germline V gene has CDR1 SNHLY and CDR2 FYNNEI. The CDR3 coding sequence is TGTGCCAGCAGTGAAGTAGCTAGCACCAACTACGAGCAGTACTTC. Amino acid sequence: CASSEVASTNYEQYF.

This clone was recorded a few times. This chain joins TRBV30 and TRBJ1-1; D is undetermined. The V end was cut by 2 bases, the J end by 4 bases, with 8 bases between. Germline V gives CDR1 GTSNPN, CDR2 SVGIG (reference sequence). This CDR3 has 12 amino acids. CDR3 bases: TGTGCCTGGAGTCGACTGATCACTGAAGCTTTCTTT. It encodes CAWSRLITEAFF.

V and J are TRBV7-9 and TRBJ1-5, with D unresolved. Trimming took off 0 bases at V and 4 bases at J, with 7 bases between the two ends. This CDR3 is built from 14 residues. Germline V lookup: CDR1 SEHNR, CDR2 FQNEAQ (reference sequence). As DNA, the CDR3 is TGTGCCAGCAGCTTAGCAAACATGAATCAGCCCCAGCATTTT. Its translation is CASSLANMNQPQHF.

The chain combines TRBV7-8 with TRBJ2-2; no clear D. The V and J ends lost 4 bases and 6 bases respectively, with 9 bases between them. The V gene's germline CDR1 is SGHVS and CDR2 FQNEAQ. The CDR3 runs 13 residues. CDR3 region: CASSYRPAGELFF. DNA for the CDR3: TGTGCCAGCAGCTATAGGCCAGCCGGGGAGCTGTTTTTT. The full variable domain, rest sourced from reference TRBV7-8 and TRBJ2-2, is GAGVSQSPRYKVAKRGQDVALRCDPISGHVSLFWYQQALGQGPEFLTYFQNEAQLDKSGLPSDRFFAERPEGSVSTLKIQRTQQEDSAVYLCASSYRPAGELFFGEGSRLTVL.

The chain carries TRBV4-1 and TRBJ1-4; D possibly corresponds to TRBD1 (6 bases). This CDR3 spans 15 amino acids. Germline-derived CDR1 and CDR2 are MGHRA and YSYEKL. V was trimmed by 4 bases and J by 8 bases, leaving 17 bases between them. This chain's CDR3 is CASSRMTGGHEKLFF. The CDR3 DNA reads TGCGCCAGCAGCCGGATGACAGGAGGGCACGAAAAACTGTTTTTT.

The gene calls are TRBV19 and TRBJ2-1; 7 positions agree with TRBD2. V trimming: 3 bases; J trimming: 4 bases; junction bases outside the gene matches: 3. From germline, CDR1 is LNHDA and CDR2 SQIVND (reference sequence). CDR3 size: 14 residues. CDR3 region: CASSMGRDYNEQFF. The DNA for the CDR3 is TGTGCCAGTAGTATGGGGAGGGATTACAATGAGCAGTTCTTC.

In its sample, this clone ranks as medium-sized (0.01 to 0.1%). This chain connects TRBV6-4 to TRBJ1-5; D not resolved. Trimming shortened V by 3 bases and J by 3 bases, and 6 bases separated the two germline ends. The germline CDR1 and CDR2 sequences are MRHNA and SNTAGT. The CDR3 is made up of 13 amino acids. The CDR3: CASSERVNQPQHF. The DNA for the CDR3 is TGTGCCAGCAGTGAGCGGGTCAATCAGCCCCAGCATTTT.

The J gene is TRBJ2-1, the V gene TRBV7-8; TRBD2 matches at 13 bases. V lost 5 bases to trimming and J lost 4 bases; unmatched junction nucleotides: 14. The CDR3 length is 19 residues. Germline V gene lookup returns CDR1 SGHVS and CDR2 FQNEAQ. The CDR3 nucleotides read TGTGCCAGCAGCACCGGACTAGCGGGAGCAGGTGACGGGTACAATGAGCAGTTCTTC. It is translated as CASSTGLAGAGDGYNEQFF.

The V gene is TRBV19, the J gene TRBJ2-1, with TRBD2 identical over 13 bases. The CDR3 consists of 16 residues. V lost 5 bases, J lost 6 bases, and 7 bases stayed unmatched. Germline loops: CDR1 LNHDA, CDR2 SQIVND (reference sequence). CDR3 protein: CASSGGGLAGANEQFF. The CDR3 region has the DNA TGTGCCAGTAGTGGGGGAGGACTAGCGGGAGCCAATGAGCAGTTCTTC.

V is TRBV6-1 and J is TRBJ1-1; maybe TRBD1 (5 bases). The germline V and J ends were trimmed by 4 bases and 0 bases, with 6 bases remaining between them. In germline, CDR1 is MNHNS, CDR2 SASEGT. CDR3 size: 13 residues. CDR3 DNA sequence: TGTGCCAGCAGTGGACAGATGAACACTGAAGCTTTCTTT. Translated: CASSGQMNTEAFF.

The table lists this clone with a count of one. The chain combines TRBV2 with TRBJ2-1, with TRBD2 identical over 13 bases. The V and J ends lost 4 bases and 9 bases, in that order; junction bases with no gene match: 6. In germline, CDR1 is SNHLY, CDR2 FYNNEI. The CDR3 has 15 residues. As DNA, the CDR3 is TGTGCCAGCAGTGTAACTAGCGGGGGGGCCAGTGAGCAGTTCTTC. The encoded protein is CASSVTSGGASEQFF.

This clone was detected only once. The chain carries TRBV9 and TRBJ2-3; TRBD2 agrees at 9 bases. V shed 3 bases, J shed 3 bases, and the junction held 20 bases outside the gene matches. The CDR3 contains 20 residues. The V gene's germline CDR1 is SGDLS and CDR2 YYNGEE. In DNA, the CDR3 is TGTGCCAGCAGCGCAGGGGGGACCGGGACTAGCCCCGAATGGACAGATACGCAGTATTTT. This translates into CASSAGGTGTSPEWTDTQYF.

The count of this clone is one. The gene calls are TRBV7-2 and TRBJ2-1; TRBD2 matches at 9 bases. CDR3 size: 16 residues. The junction had 12 bases not matched to a gene; V was cut back by 3 bases and J by 9 bases. Germline V gene data show CDR1 as SGHTA and CDR2 as FQGNSA. For the CDR3, the DNA is TGTGCCAGCAGCTTGGCGGTTAGCGGGAGTGAGGGTGAGCAGTTCTTC. The encoded protein is CASSLAVSGSEGEQFF.